Sequencing of this T cell receptor (beta chain) was carried out in a study of blood T cell repertoires in COVID-19 (TCRdb year 2020). About the study as a whole: Samples covering the acute and convalescent phases of COVID-19 were provided by collaborators in the United States, Italy and Spain. The repertoires were made available in a free public database intended to serve as a resource for research on the immune response to SARS-CoV-2. The material from the prospective study consisted of cDNA or gDNA derived from T cells, B-cell-depleted T cells, or PBMCs. Deeply sampled blood TCRbeta repertoires from subjects exposed to, actively infected with, or recovered from COVID-19 were included in the dataset. The samples were drawn from two sources: the first 160 participants of the ongoing ImmuneRACE study, and approximately 1,300 subjects contributed by 6 global collaborators. The sample metadata nearly always contained a de-identified subject ID, COVID-19 status, age in years and sex. HLA class I and class II types, where available, came from metadata supplied by the sample provider rather than from assay-based typing.

The immunoSEQ Assay, a bias-controlled multiplex PCR, was used to amplify TCRbeta CDR3 regions from genomic DNA. In the authors' own workflow: The number of nucleated cells in each sample was estimated from the amplification of reference gene primers within the assay. To quantify the absolute abundance of each unique TCRbeta CDR3 rearrangement, sequence reads were collapsed and filtered. For each sample, productive Simpson clonality was calculated as the square root of Simpson's diversity index over productive rearrangements. TCRdb mirrors the immuneACCESS table, restricted to in-frame sequences. Some clones are absent from its copies; in checked studies, under half trace to an unresolved V gene, and the reason for the others is unknown. For V, J and clone size, that table is used; D and trimming come from the DNA. In all, the sample holds around 100,000 clones, and approximately 84% of those were seen once. The ten largest clones add up to about a quarter of the sample.

Comments on this clone: This clone's antigen is unknown. No much larger clone is present one base from it, and per-base qualities are unavailable.

Whole blood was collected in K2EDTA tubes by collaborating institutions according to the institutions' own protocols. For TCRbeta analysis, collaborator samples were shipped as frozen whole blood, as isolated PBMCs, or as DNA extracted from either sample type. The CDR3 numbers 14 residues from cysteine through phenylalanine. The kept DNA is CDR3 alone, 42 bases in frame from the first base. CDR1 MGHDK and CDR2 SYGVNS were looked up in the germline V gene. From V the trimming removes 5 bases and from J it removes 4 bases, while the gene matches leave 5 bases of the junction unaccounted for. What the research found in general, with its limitations: Clinical and demographic metadata were provided uncurated, with the amount varying by source and participant.

The chain employs TRBV25-1 and TRBJ2-7, and 10 junctional nucleotides match TRBD2. The sequenced sample consisted of peripheral blood. The source is a human donor in a cohort sampled during active COVID-19. This receptor carries the CDR3 CASSLPGLAYEQYF. The DNA is TGTGCCAGCAGTTTACCGGGACTAGCGTACGAGCAGTACTTC.